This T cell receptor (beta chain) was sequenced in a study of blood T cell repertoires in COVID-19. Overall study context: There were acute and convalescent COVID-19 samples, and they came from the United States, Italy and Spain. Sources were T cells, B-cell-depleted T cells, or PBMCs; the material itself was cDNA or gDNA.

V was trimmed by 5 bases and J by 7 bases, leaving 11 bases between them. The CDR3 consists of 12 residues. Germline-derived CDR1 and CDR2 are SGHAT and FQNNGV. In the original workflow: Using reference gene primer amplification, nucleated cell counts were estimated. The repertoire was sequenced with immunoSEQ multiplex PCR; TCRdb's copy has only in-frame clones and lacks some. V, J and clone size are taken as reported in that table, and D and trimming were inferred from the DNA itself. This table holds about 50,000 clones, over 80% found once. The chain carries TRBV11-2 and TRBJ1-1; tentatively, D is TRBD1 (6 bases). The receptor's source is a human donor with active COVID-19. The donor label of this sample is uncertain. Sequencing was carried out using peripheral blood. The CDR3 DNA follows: TGTGCCAGCAGCCAAGGGGGTATTGAAGCTTTCTTT. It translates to CASSQGGIEAFF.